This T cell receptor beta chain was retrieved from a study of T-cell reconstitution after alpha-beta-depleted transplantation in children. V lost 0 bases and J lost 3, with 16 bases in between. CDR3 size: 17 residues. CDR1 and CDR2 (germline): ENHRY, SYGVKD. Preparation of the TCRbeta library involved a method that used unique molecular identifiers. TCRdb passed the PCR reads through MiXCR, listing each CDR3 protein once. The sample includes some 76,000 distinct CDR3 sequences, roughly a tenth of them seen just once. In its sample, this clonotype was seen many times. This sequence was found in a boy between 10 and 17 years old with acute myeloid leukemia, due to receive a stem cell transplant. The chain recombines TRBV10-3 with TRBJ2-3; either TRBD1 or TRBD2 may supply D (5 bases each). The specimen was PBMCs, collected before TCRalphabeta/CD19-depleted stem cell transplant. The CDR3 sequence is CAISESSTGKGTDTQYF. CDR3 nucleotide sequence: TGTGCCATCAGTGAGTCTAGTACCGGGAAGGGGACAGATACGCAGTATTTT.